This T cell receptor (beta chain) came from a study of cytomegalovirus exposure and HLA in healthy donors. Across the whole study: Within an early data release were roughly 90 million unique TCRs drawn from HLA-typed donors. Caucasian-associated ancestry cluster membership applied to approximately 84% of several hundred genotyped donors.

Germline values: CDR1 WSHSY, CDR2 SAAADI. Trimming removed 10 bases at V and 2 bases at J, with 19 bases between. The CDR3 covers 15 residues. PCR involved 60 Vbeta and 13 Jbeta primers. Assay used: immunoSEQ multiplex PCR; TCRdb lists only in-frame clones, some missing. The data contain 150,000 to 200,000 clones, approximately 85% of them singletons. The chain is built from TRBV10-2 and TRBJ2-3, with TRBD2 as a possible D gene (5 bases). The sequence derives from a man aged 18-30 years in good health and CMV-seropositive. Sequencing used PBMCs. As DNA, the CDR3 is TGCGCCACCGTAACCGGACTTTTCAACACAGATACGCAGTATTTT. The encoded protein is CATVTGLFNTDTQYF.